These T cell receptor beta chains were read from a single sample in a study of T cells in Graves' hyperthyroidism and ophthalmopathy. MiXCR, applied by TCRdb to the multiplex PCR reads, yields one record per CDR3 protein. The sample consists of roughly 290,000 distinct CDR3 sequences, roughly an eighth of them appearing once. Sequencing was carried out using blood. Receptors originate from a woman between 35 and 50 years old with Graves' hyperthyroidism. Each CDR3 is given with its conserved first and last residue. A D gene is named only where the DNA matches it firmly. Rows give clone size only sometimes, using once, few, many, or a class for an expanded clone.

D	size	V	J	DNA	CDR3
-	many	TRBV10-3	TRBJ2-5	TGTGCCATCAGTGAGTCAAGGGGTACAGGAGAGACCCAGTACTTC	CAISESRGTGETQYF
-	-	TRBV2	TRBJ2-3	TGTGCCAGCTCCACCACAGGTCCAGGCGGCACTAGCACAGATACGCAGTATTTT	CASSTTGPGGTSTDTQYF
-	many	TRBV5-6	TRBJ2-7	TGTGCCAGCAGTCTCACGGGGGGCGACAGCTCCTACGAGCAGTACTTC	CASSLTGGDSSYEQYF
-	few	TRBV9	TRBJ2-1	TGTGCCAGCAGCGTTGCCGGGACTTCGCCCTCCTACAATGAGCAGTTCTTC	CASSVAGTSPSYNEQFF
TRBD1	-	TRBV28	TRBJ2-1	TGTGTCAGCAGCCGGGACAGGGCGTCTTCCTACAATGAGCAGTTCTTC	CVSSRDRASSYNEQFF
-	many	TRBV7-8	TRBJ2-1	TGTGCCAGCAGCTTTAGCGGAAACAATGAGCAGTTCTTC	CASSFSGNNEQFF
-	many	TRBV6-1	TRBJ1-2	TGTGCCAGCAGAACTAACAGGGGCTACACCTTC	CASRTNRGYTF
-	many	TRBV28	TRBJ1-2	TGTGCCAGCAGTCTCCGGGACGGAAGCTATGGCTACACCTTC	CASSLRDGSYGYTF
TRBD2	many	TRBV12-3/TRBV12-4	TRBJ2-1	TGTGCCAGCAGTTTCGGGGACTACACCTACAATGAGCAGTTCTTC	CASSFGDYTYNEQFF
TRBD1	many	TRBV6-1	TRBJ1-4	TGTGCCAGCAGGACAGGGTGGTCAACTAATGAAAAACTGTTTTTT	CASRTGWSTNEKLFF
-	many	TRBV3-1	TRBJ2-1	TGTGCCAGCAGCCAACGGACTACCCCTCTCTCGTATGAGCAGTTCTTC	CASSQRTTPLSYEQFF
-	-	TRBV5-1	TRBJ1-2	TGCGCCTCGGGGAGGCGTGACTATGGCTACACCTTC	CASGRRDYGYTF
TRBD1	few	TRBV10-1	TRBJ1-1	TGCGCCAGCATTCGTGACAGGGGGACTGAAGCTTTCTTT	CASIRDRGTEAFF
TRBD1	few	TRBV7-9	TRBJ1-6	TGTGCCAGCAGCTTAGCCGGGGACAGCTCCTATAATTCACCCCTCCACTTT	CASSLAGDSSYNSPLHF
TRBD2	many	TRBV3-1	TRBJ2-1	TGTGCCAGCAGCCCCGTGGGTAGCGGGAACAATGAGCAGTTCTTC	CASSPVGSGNNEQFF
TRBD2	-	TRBV7-2	TRBJ2-4	TGTGCCAGCAGCTTAGCGAGTCAGGGAGGGGCCAACAACATTCAGTACTTC	CASSLASQGGANNIQYF